Reported below is one TCR beta chain. This sample was taken from a study of CD8 T cells in Susac syndrome. Germline-derived CDR1 and CDR2 are MGHRA and YSYEKL. V was trimmed by 3 bases and J by 3 bases, leaving 15 bases between them. This CDR3 region has 15 residues. With random hexamers, reverse transcription was performed on about 0.5 to 1 ug of RNA. TCRdb re-derived calls from the immunoSEQ multiplex PCR reads in MiXCR, one entry per CDR3 protein. This table has 150,000 to 200,000 distinct CDR3 sequences, roughly 91% appearing once. The clonotype comes from a human donor with Susac syndrome. Material: CD4+ T cells from PBMCs. The rearrangement links TRBV4-1 to TRBJ2-7, with D perhaps TRBD2 (5 bases). CDR3 residues: CASSHMASRYYEQYF. The CDR3 DNA follows: TGCGCCAGCAGCCATATGGCTAGCCGTTACTACGAGCAGTACTTC.